This TCR beta chain originates from a study of blood T cell repertoires in COVID-19 (dated by TCRdb to between 2020 and 2021). In the study overall: Samples from collaborators originated in the United States, Italy and Spain and spanned both the acute and convalescent phases of COVID-19. The prospective study material was composed of cDNA or gDNA derived from T cells, B-cell-depleted T cells, or PBMCs. Subjects who had been exposed to COVID-19, were actively infected with it, or had recovered from it provided the deeply sampled blood TCRbeta repertoires that made up the dataset. A freely available public database, intended as a resource for researchers studying the immune response to SARS-CoV-2, is where the repertoires were released. The samples were drawn from two sources: the first 160 participants of the ongoing ImmuneRACE study, and 1,200 or so subjects contributed by 6 global collaborators. The sample metadata nearly always contained a de-identified subject ID, COVID-19 status, age in years and sex. Where available, HLA class I and class II types were taken from metadata supplied by the sample provider and were not determined by assay-based typing. What the research found in general, with its limitations: Clinical and demographic metadata were provided uncurated, with the amount varying by source and participant.

Including the terminal cysteine and phenylalanine, the CDR3 comprises 15 residues. Only the CDR3 DNA is retained, 45 bases long and in frame from the first base. The V end loses 0 bases and the J end loses 1 base, and a stretch of 9 bases separates them. Reading the germline V gene gives CDR1 SGHDN and CDR2 FVKESK. The immunoSEQ Assay, a bias-controlled multiplex PCR, was used to amplify TCRbeta CDR3 regions from genomic DNA. Concerning the study's data processing: Nucleated cell counts per sample were estimated from amplification of reference gene primers within the assay. To quantify the absolute abundance of each unique TCRbeta CDR3 rearrangement, sequence reads were collapsed and filtered. Productive Simpson clonality was computed per sample as the square root of Simpson's diversity index over productive rearrangements. TCRdb carries this immuneACCESS record with in-frame sequences only. Its versions omit some clonotypes, under half of them owing to an unresolved V gene in the studies checked, with the rest unexplained. That table gives V, J and clone size, and the DNA gave D and trimming. This sample lists 150,000 or so clones; roughly three quarters were detected once. The top ten constitute around 6% of the sample.

Participants in the prospective study were aged about 18 to 95 years, lived in under 30 United States geographic areas, and enrolled through a virtual design. In the prospective study, participants were assigned to cohorts based on the clinical history participants reported in a screening survey and a study questionnaire. For ImmuneRACE Cohort 3, a participant was defined as recovered based on two consecutive negative NP/OP PCR tests, clearance by a healthcare professional, or resolution of symptoms. Each participant in the prospective study had whole blood, serum and a nasopharyngeal or oropharyngeal swab collected by mobile phlebotomists. Additional blood draws and questionnaires over a roughly two-month period could optionally be provided by prospective study participants. Blood samples from the prospective study were shipped frozen or at room temperature prior to DNA extraction. This clone was detected a few times. Its antigen target is currently unknown. Base quality data are lacking; no much larger clone is found one base away.

This sequence originates from a woman between 45 and 65 years old who had recovered from COVID-19. Rearrangement joined TRBV14 to TRBJ1-1; the D gene remains uncertain. Sequencing used PBMCs or T cells enriched from blood (not recorded which). The DNA sequence reads TGTGCCAGCAGCCAAGATTGGCACAAGAACACTGAAGCTTTCTTT. This encodes CASSQDWHKNTEAFF.